The sequence of this TCR beta chain was determined in a study of cytomegalovirus exposure and HLA in healthy donors (dated by TCRdb to the late 2010s). Describing the broader study: According to an earlier analysis of several hundred of the donors, 200 million or so T cells yielded over 90 million unique TCR beta sequences and approximately 300 Gb of sequence data. The study was designed to test whether signatures of past pathogen exposure could be identified by cataloging public T cell receptors. A handful of DR-DQ haplotypes were handled as single units for association and clustering because linkage in the cohort was strong. Every repertoire in the discovery cohort had been generated on one and the same sequencing platform. Using immunosequencing, the study profiled T cell repertoires from 666 subjects and related those repertoires to cytomegalovirus serostatus. An early release that covered roughly 600 HLA-typed donors contained approximately 300 gigabases of sequencing data and approximately 85 million unique TCR sequences. The genetic ancestry cluster associated with self-reported Caucasian donors included around four fifths of the roughly 360 genotyped donors. An earlier analysis of several hundred of the donors used high-throughput TCR beta sequencing to judge whether each TCR beta V gene segment behaved as functional or pseudogenic. Donor age, sex, ethnicity and CMV serostatus were compiled together with the repertoire data. Among several hundred genotyped donors of the cohort, an average of approximately 220,000 unique TCR beta nucleotide sequences was sequenced per donor, of which roughly 17% were non-productive. A later analysis re-analyzed previously published TCR beta repertoires from 666 donors and added high-resolution HLA genotyping to study TCR occurrence patterns. HLA typing covered class I and class II loci at four-digit resolution. To predict cytomegalovirus infection status, the study combined high-throughput TCR immunosequencing, statistical association of individual TCRs with disease status, and machine learning. The number of typed donors differed by locus: roughly 629-640 for A, B, C, DRB1 and DQB1; 522 for DQA1; fewer than 610 for DPA1; and approximately 450 for DPB1. In a later genetic analysis, genome-wide SNP genotypes for about 55% of the roughly 700 donors were used, and that subset was treated as a discovery cohort. In the later analysis, no new phenotypic data were used to find candidate immune exposures; instead, reliance was placed on TCR beta sequences and their occurrence across donors. Besides the first cohort of some 670 subjects, a separate validation cohort made up of over 95 different subjects was used. General findings and caveats noted by the study authors: Sequencing depth was assumed to be roughly uniform across donors in the presence/absence analyses, though that assumption may not hold. V-gene and J-gene trimming of TCR beta chains was associated with a missense DCLRE1C variant in a later genetic analysis, and the association was replicated in an independent cohort. In vitro tests confirmed that a few of the cytomegalovirus-associated TCR beta chains recognize cytomegalovirus antigens. An earlier analysis of 587 of the donors showed that most TCR beta V segments appeared in productive rearrangements either about 87% or about 30% of the time, which broadly matched IMGT annotations. In this cohort, only TCR beta chains were sequenced, and detectable features were limited by the absence of alpha or paired-chain data. About 15 rarely observed V segments, including chromosome 9 orphons, were excluded from the earlier analysis of a few hundred of the donors because counts were too low. While some public TCRs were present in many individuals, most TCR sequences turned up only very rarely across donors. According to the authors, the approach could potentially be generalized to other disease states and immunological phenotypes. In a later analysis, several top co-occurrence clusters were reported to appear linked to parvovirus B19, influenza, CMV and Epstein-Barr virus. A further reported finding was that TCR beta sequences accurately predicted the HLA-A and HLA-B alleles for most subjects in the first cohort. A later analysis found that most CMV-associated TCR beta chains appeared HLA-restricted, with HLA associations seemingly driven largely by CMV exposure. When HLA alleles, especially DR and DQ, strongly co-occurred, attributing TCR associations to individual alleles was difficult. A group of highly shared sequence variants was considered likely to be a technical artifact of the sequencing pipeline. According to a later genetic analysis, donors in an Asian-associated ancestry cluster had fewer N-insertions in productive TCRs than the roughly 700-donor mean. In a later analysis, the rate of TCR association differed among HLA loci, with DRB1 alleles having the most associated TCRs and HLA-C alleles having the fewest. For the cohort, immune exposure information was limited to CMV serostatus. Specific HLA alleles were associated with 18,000 or so TCR beta sequences at a false discovery rate of 0.05 in a later analysis. In both the original and validation cohorts, the classifier was reported to diagnose cytomegalovirus status with high specificity and sensitivity. HLA typing was unavailable for some donors at each locus, so association tests used only the typed subset. Compared with equally common non-associated chains, HLA-associated TCR beta chains in a later analysis were more clonally expanded and had lower generation probabilities. Some IMGT-functional V segments, including TRBV6-2 and TRBV6-3, could not be told apart with the 87-base-pair reads, so those segments were excluded. The study gave a list of 150 to 200 TCR beta chains associated with cytomegalovirus. Correlated functional status among segregating V segments might reflect linkage disequilibrium, but an unknown experimental factor could not be ruled out.

The cohort was made up of 666 healthy bone marrow donors. Cohort members were all nominally healthy when sampled, although unrecorded immune exposures were likely present. The donor was CMV seronegative and belonged to the group of more than 300 seronegative cohort members. Every donor gave a peripheral blood sample, and the peripheral blood mononuclear cells from that sample were used for TCR beta sequencing. Genomic DNA was extracted from the blood cell samples with the Qiagen DNeasy Blood Extraction Kit. As to this clone: What antigen it recognizes has not been identified. The sample holds no much larger clone one base away, and base qualities are not on file.

V is pruned by 4 bases and J by 2 bases, leaving 4 bases of the junction without a gene match. From cysteine to phenylalanine, the CDR3 is 14 amino acids long. The sequence is cut down to CDR3 DNA, 42 bases in frame from base 1. CDR1 and CDR2, per the germline V gene (reference sequence), are SGHNT and YYREEE. Library preparation was by the immunoSEQ multiplex PCR assay. The multiplex PCR relied on a mix of 60 forward primers for TCR Vbeta segments and 13 reverse primers for TCR Jbeta segments. Amplification of the CDR3 region of rearranged TCR beta genes was performed with a multiplex PCR assay on genomic DNA. The amplified TCR beta libraries were sequenced on the Illumina HiSeq System as 87-base-pair reads. In the authors' own workflow: A later analysis counted approximately 84 million unique TCR beta chains across the 550 to 700 repertoires, and 10 million to 11 million of these chains were shared by at least two donors. A nearest-neighbor algorithm error-corrected the raw reads and collapsed the reads into unique sequences, merging closely related sequences to remove PCR and sequencing errors. Alignment of CDR3 sequences to IMGT reference sequences was used to assign V, D and J gene segments. For a sequence to be retained, a match of at least six nucleotides was required to both a V gene segment and a J gene segment. A rearrangement was called productive if the CDR3 had no stop codons and remained in frame with V and J, and every other rearrangement was called non-productive. CDR3 was defined by IMGT convention, running from the second conserved V-encoded cysteine to the conserved J-encoded phenylalanine. Sequences without an unambiguous match to a single V gene segment were excluded from the earlier analysis of about 600 of the donors. In an earlier analysis of a few hundred of the donors, V segments were called functional above 56.7% productive rearrangements and were called segregating when the between-donor standard deviation exceeded 5%. A statistical classification framework was developed to diagnose cytomegalovirus status using the catalog of TCR beta chain sequences. In a later analysis, V and J genes were assigned by comparing TCR nucleotide sequences against IMGT/GENE-DB human TR gene sequences. The TCRdist pipeline was used in a later analysis to assign CDR3 sequences and most-parsimonious VDJ recombination scenarios. In a later analysis, each TCR beta chain was defined by its CDR3 amino acid sequence together with its V-gene family, and reads without a unique V-gene family were excluded. In a later analysis, fewer than 600 highly shared, low-generation-probability nucleotide sequences were removed to address suspected cross-contamination and a sequencing artifact. In a later analysis, a clonal expansion index for each public chain was calculated from normalized within-repertoire ranks of inferred template counts. In a later analysis, generation probabilities were computed using a VDJ recombination model fitted to out-of-frame rearrangements, and the results were checked against IGoR. In a later analysis, TCR-TCR, TCR-HLA and TCR-CMV co-occurrence was scored with hypergeometric tests, and a repertoire-size bias correction was applied to TCR pairs. In a later analysis, false discovery rates were estimated by permuting HLA or CMV assignments 20 times. In a later analysis, co-occurring TCRs were grouped with DBSCAN, and TCRdist sequence similarity was added when clustering was performed within HLA-allele-positive subsets. Repertoires with fewer than 30,000 or more than 120,000 public chains, plus five repertoires with anomalous nucleotide sharing, were excluded from co-occurrence clustering. The table comes from immuneACCESS by way of TCRdb, which keeps in-frame sequences with V and J called. Part of the clones is missing from these tables; in studies checked, under half for an unresolved V gene and the rest for unknown reasons. V, J and clone size are those of that table, while D and trimming were read from the DNA. Across this sample there are over 150,000 clones, with 65% to 85% seen only once. The ten largest clonotypes hold 2.5% to 3% of the sample.

The V and J segments used are TRBV5-4 and TRBJ2-5, and 8 junctional nucleotides match TRBD1. The sequenced sample consisted of PBMCs. The clonotype originates from a man aged 18-30 years in good health and CMV-seronegative. The CDR3 loop reads CASSPRTGQETQYF. The DNA sequence reads TGTGCCAGCAGCCCACGGACAGGGCAAGAGACCCAGTACTTC.